These 24 T cell receptor beta chains were sequenced from one sample in a study of shared clonotypes between healthy human individuals. Sequenced by immunoSEQ multiplex PCR; TCRdb stores in-frame clones only, minus some. The sample has 90,000 to 120,000 clones; less than 75% are singletons. The sequenced sample consisted of memory CD8+ T cells sorted from blood. Regarding subset: CD45RO+ cells pooled with CCR7-negative TemRA cells. All receptors come from a woman aged 25 to 45 in good health.

V is TRBV9 and J is TRBJ2-4; the D call may be TRBD1 or TRBD2 (5 bases each). The germline V gene encodes CDR1 SGDLS and CDR2 YYNGEE. The CDR3 length is 16 residues. Trimming took off 2 bases at V and 3 bases at J, with 15 bases between the two ends. The CDR3 loop is CASSVAERGDKNIQYF. CDR3 nucleotide sequence: TGTGCCAGCAGCGTGGCCGAGCGAGGGGACAAAAACATTCAGTACTTC.

The rearrangement uses TRBV7-2 and TRBJ2-4; D is uncertain. V dropped 5 bases and J dropped 1 base, with 15 bases sitting between them. CDR1 and CDR2 (germline): SGHTA, FQGNSA. This CDR3 has 16 amino acids. CDR3: CASSPVTLGAKNIQYF. The CDR3 nucleotides read TGTGCCAGCAGCCCCGTTACTCTGGGGGCCAAAAACATTCAGTACTTC.

This rearrangement joins TRBV28 to TRBJ2-5, with 13 bases fitting TRBD2. Trimming removed 0 bases from V and 2 bases from J; junction bases left unmatched: 21. Germline lookup yields CDR1 MDHEN and CDR2 SYDVKM. The length of the CDR3 is 23 residues. CDR3 loop: CASSLCGDRGYQLAGGWQETQYF. Here the CDR3 DNA reads TGTGCCAGCAGTTTATGCGGGGACAGGGGGTACCAACTAGCGGGAGGGTGGCAAGAGACCCAGTACTTC.

The chain couples TRBV7-2 to TRBJ2-1; 8 bases are a match to TRBD1. V shed 2 bases, J shed 7 bases, and the junction held 7 bases outside the gene matches. The CDR3 sequence is 15 residues long. Germline V gene data show CDR1 as SGHTA and CDR2 as FQGNSA. For the CDR3, the DNA is TGTGCCAGCAGCTTAAGCAGGGGGCTAAGTAATGAGCAGTTCTTC. Translating gives CASSLSRGLSNEQFF. The full variable domain, in which reference TRBV7-2 and TRBJ2-1 provide the parts outside the CDR3, is GAGVSQSPSNKVTEKGKDVELRCDPISGHTALYWYRQSLGQGLEFLIYFQGNSAPDKSGLPSDRFSAERTGGSVSTLTIQRTQQEDSAVYLCASSLSRGLSNEQFFGPGTRLTVL.

V is TRBV15 and J is TRBJ2-7; a weak D match, TRBD1 (5 bases). Deletions cut 8 bases from V and 3 bases from J, with 14 bases between. CDR1 is LNHNV and CDR2 is YYDKDF in the germline V gene (reference sequence). The CDR3 contains 13 residues. The CDR3, as DNA: TGTGCCACCGGGGCCGACCTACACTACGAGCAGTACTTC. Residues: CATGADLHYEQYF.

A remark on this clone: A read error may account for a junction end that differs from germline. The rearrangement links TRBV29-1 to TRBJ2-1; 7 nucleotides agree with TRBD2. This CDR3 is 16 amino acids long. The V gene's germline CDR1 is SQVTM and CDR2 ANQGSEA. CDR3: CNVKDPLALPNNEQFF. The CDR3 nucleotides are TGCAACGTTAAAGATCCACTAGCGTTACCGAACAATGAGCAGTTCTTC.

This clone was seen repeatedly, ten times or more. The V call is TRBV6-1, the J call TRBJ2-2; TRBD2 matches at 10 bases. The CDR3 length is 16 residues. From germline, CDR1 is MNHNS and CDR2 SASEGT. Unmatched junction bases numbered 6, after V lost 2 bases and J lost 6 bases. The CDR3 region is CASSELAGVGAGELFF. DNA for the CDR3: TGTGCCAGCAGTGAACTAGCGGGAGTTGGAGCCGGGGAGCTGTTTTTT.

The chain recombines TRBV5-6 with TRBJ2-1; a weak D match, TRBD2 (6 bases). In germline, CDR1 is SGHDT, CDR2 YYEEEE. The ends were cut back, 4 bases at V and 1 base at J, with 24 bases in the middle. This CDR3 region has 19 residues. CDR3 DNA: TGTGCCAGCAGCAACTCCGGGACTTCCCTCATAGGTTCCTACAATGAGCAGTTCTTC. This codes for CASSNSGTSLIGSYNEQFF.

The chain is built from TRBV2 and TRBJ2-7, with D possibly TRBD2 on 5 matching bases. The germline V gene encodes CDR1 SNHLY and CDR2 FYNNEI. Between the trimmed V and J ends, which lost 6 bases and 2 bases, there was a span of 17 bases. This CDR3 has 15 residues. CDR3 in DNA: TGTGCCAGCAGCTCGTCCAGTGGAGGCCCCTACGAGCAGTACTTC. It is translated as CASSSSSGGPYEQYF.

This clone was counted many times. The chain has TRBV25-1 and TRBJ2-3; 9 bases line up with TRBD2. There are 17 residues in the CDR3. In germline, CDR1 is MGHDK, CDR2 SYGVNS. Losses at the gene ends were 4 bases for V and 0 bases for J; bases not matched to a gene: 8. CDR3: CASSVTSGPFSTDTQYF. CDR3 sequence (DNA): TGTGCCAGCAGTGTGACTAGCGGACCGTTTAGCACAGATACGCAGTATTTT.

The chain links TRBV7-5 to TRBJ2-7; the D call of TRBD2 is as the table states it, not checked on the DNA. TRBV7-5 has pseudogene status. CDR3 length equals 16 residues. The DNA of the CDR3 is TGTGCCAGCAGCCAAGACGGTGCTAGCGGGGCCTACGAGCAGTACTTC. Translated, it gives CASSQDGASGAYEQYF.

The genes are TRBV27 and TRBJ2-7; TRBD2 matches at 7 bases. Per germline, CDR1 MNHEY and CDR2 SMNVEV (reference sequence). The CDR3 loop spans 14 amino acids. V lost 3 bases and J lost 0; bases outside the gene matches: 2. DNA for the CDR3: TGTGCCAGCAGTTTGGGGGGGAGCTCCTACGAGCAGTACTTC. This sequence encodes CASSLGGSSYEQYF.

The chain carries TRBV27 and TRBJ2-1; 8 nucleotides agree with TRBD2. The germline gives CDR1 MNHEY, CDR2 SMNVEV (reference sequence). The CDR3 is 16 residues long. With V trimmed by 6 bases and J by 2 bases, 9 bases remained unmatched. In DNA form, the CDR3 reads TGTGCCAGCAGCCCGTCTGCGGGAGGAACCTACAATGAGCAGTTCTTC. Residues: CASSPSAGGTYNEQFF.

The chain has TRBV5-4 and TRBJ2-5; 8 nucleotides match TRBD2. Trimming took 2 bases from V and 4 from J; bases not matched to a gene: 4. This CDR3 has 14 amino acids. Per germline, CDR1 SGHNT and CDR2 YYREEE (reference sequence). This CDR3 reads CASSLGLAGETQYF. CDR3 DNA: TGTGCCAGCAGCTTAGGTCTAGCGGGAGAGACCCAGTACTTC.

With regard to this clone: This same CDR3 is encoded by further DNA sequences in the sample. The chain recombines TRBV27 with TRBJ2-7; D perhaps matches TRBD1 (5 bases). This CDR3 has 14 residues. V was pared by 3 bases and J by 2 bases, with 11 bases between. Per the germline V gene, CDR1 is MNHEY and CDR2 is SMNVEV (reference sequence). CDR3 DNA sequence: TGTGCCAGCAGTTTTTCCCAGGGTCCCTACGAGCAGTACTTC. Its translation is CASSFSQGPYEQYF.

The rearrangement links TRBV18 to TRBJ1-1; D is ambiguous. The CDR3 covers 13 residues. V was cut by 3 bases and J by 4 bases, with 9 bases left in between. Germline assignment: CDR1 KGHSH and CDR2 LQKENI. CDR3 bases: TGTGCCAGCTCACCCGGACGGAGCACTGAAGCTTTCTTT. It specifies CASSPGRSTEAFF.

The chain employs TRBV19 and TRBJ1-5; no clear D. Germline CDR1 and CDR2: LNHDA and SQIVND (reference sequence). Trimming removed 0 bases at V and 5 bases at J, with 8 bases between. The CDR3 runs 14 residues. The CDR3 DNA is TGTGCCAGTAGTATAGACCCGGGATATCAGCCCCAGCATTTT. Its protein product is CASSIDPGYQPQHF.

This clone has a single count. The chain has TRBV7-9 and TRBJ2-7, with unresolved D. From germline, CDR1 is SEHNR and CDR2 FQNEAQ (reference sequence). V was trimmed by 3 bases and J by 3 bases, leaving 12 bases between them. The CDR3 consists of 14 residues. The CDR3 coding sequence is TGTGCCAGCAGCTTCTTTTCGGCGAACTACGAGCAGTACTTC. The encoded protein is CASSFFSANYEQYF.

J is TRBJ2-7 and V is TRBV27; 8 nucleotides line up with TRBD1. V gave up 3 bases and J gave up 3 bases; unmatched junction bases: 7. Germline V lookup: CDR1 MNHEY, CDR2 SMNVEV (reference sequence). The CDR3 has 15 residues. For the CDR3, the DNA is TGTGCCAGCAGTTTGGGAACAGGGGGGATCTACGAGCAGTACTTC. Encoded protein: CASSLGTGGIYEQYF.

This clone was observed a single time. This chain joins TRBV4-1 and TRBJ1-2; D uncertain. In germline, CDR1 is MGHRA, CDR2 YSYEKL. V lost 1 base, J lost 3 bases, and 9 bases lay in between. This CDR3 has 14 amino acids. The CDR3 loop is CASSQVTVDYGYTF. CDR3 bases: TGCGCCAGCAGCCAAGTCACCGTAGACTATGGCTACACCTTC.

The rearrangement joins TRBV13 to TRBJ1-2, with 7 bases lining up with TRBD1. CDR1 is PRHDT and CDR2 is FYEKMQ in the germline V gene (reference sequence). J lost 8 bases, V lost 4 bases, and 10 bases had no gene match. The CDR3 is 14 residues long. The CDR3 bases are TGTGCCAGCAGCTATATCAGGGGGGCTAAGGGCTACACCTTC. This encodes CASSYIRGAKGYTF.

The chain employs TRBV4-2 and TRBJ2-3, with D uncertain. The ends were cut back, 4 bases at V and 5 bases at J, with 16 bases in the middle. CDR1 and CDR2 from the germline V gene are LGHNA and YNFKEQ. The CDR3 is 15 amino acids. CDR3 coding DNA: TGTGCCAGCAGCCCAGGAACCCAGGACGGAGATACGCAGTATTTT. Translating it yields CASSPGTQDGDTQYF.

The chain has TRBV27 and TRBJ2-7; no firm D call. Germline assignment: CDR1 MNHEY and CDR2 SMNVEV (reference sequence). Deletions cut 0 bases from V and 6 bases from J, with 18 bases between. The CDR3 totals 16 residues. In DNA form, the CDR3 reads TGTGCCAGCAGTTTATCCCCAGGCTCCCAATTTTCCGAGCAGTACTTC. Translating gives CASSLSPGSQFSEQYF.

CDR3 sequence (DNA): TGTGCCAGCAGTGACAGGGGTGATAATGAAAAACTGTTTTTT. It encodes CASSDRGDNEKLFF. The chain uses TRBV25-1 and TRBJ1-4; D is perhaps TRBD1 (6 bases). From germline, CDR1 is MGHDK and CDR2 SYGVNS. The V end lost 3 bases, the J end lost 4 bases, and 9 bases lay between the germline ends. This CDR3 contains 14 residues. Supplemented by reference TRBV25-1 and TRBJ1-4, the full variable domain reads EADIYQTPRYLVIGTGKKITLECSQTMGHDKMYWYQQDPGMELHLIHYSYGVNSTEKGDLSSESTVSRIRTEHFPLTLESARPSHTSQYLCASSDRGDNEKLFFGSGTQLSVL.